A selection of T cell receptor beta chains follows, all from one sample in a study of Ad26.COV2.S vaccination and SARS-CoV-2 variants. Generated by immunoSEQ multiplex PCR, the TCRdb table keeps only in-frame clones and is missing some. The sample holds about 350,000 clones; about 88% are singletons and the top ten take 6.4%. The specimen comprised peripheral blood, sampled in a trial of Ad26.COV2.S vaccine versus placebo. These receptors were obtained from a person between 18 and 60 years old who received the Ad26.COV2.S COVID-19 vaccine or a placebo. CDR3s include the opening cysteine and the closing phenylalanine or tryptophan. Fields, in order: clone size, J gene, D gene, V gene, CDR3 protein, CDR3 DNA. D genes are given only for firm matches. Clone size is shown for a subset of rows, as once, few, many or a class of expanded clone.

- | TRBJ1-5 | - | TRBV11-2 | CASSLDVRDQPQHF | TGTGCCAGCAGCTTAGATGTCAGGGATCAGCCCCAGCATTTT
- | TRBJ2-2 | TRBD2 | TRBV6-1 | CASSEYVAGVDGELFF | TGTGCCAGCAGTGAATATGTAGCGGGAGTTGACGGGGAGCTGTTTTTT
- | TRBJ2-1 | - | TRBV7-2 | CASSLADLTAQQFF | TGTGCCAGCAGCTTAGCGGACTTGACAGCTCAGCAGTTCTTC
- | TRBJ2-7 | - | TRBV19 | CASSISITTYEQYF | TGTGCCAGTAGTATATCCATAACTACCTACGAGCAGTACTTC
- | TRBJ2-2 | TRBD1 | TRBV5-1 | CASSLVGTGNTGELFF | TGCGCCAGCAGCTTGGTCGGGACAGGGAACACCGGGGAGCTGTTTTTT
- | TRBJ1-4 | - | TRBV6-5 | CASSYKTGSEKLFF | TGTGCCAGCAGTTACAAGACCGGTAGTGAAAAACTGTTTTTT
- | TRBJ2-7 | - | TRBV28 | CAIHGTGTYEQYF | TGTGCCATTCACGGGACCGGCACCTACGAGCAGTACTTC
- | TRBJ1-4 | TRBD1 | TRBV7-2 | CASSDDRGLSLGKLFF | TGTGCCAGCAGCGATGACAGGGGGCTTTCATTAGGAAAACTGTTTTTT
- | TRBJ1-4 | - | TRBV7-2 | CASSLLSGRTNEKLFF | TGTGCCAGCAGCCTACTATCAGGGAGGACTAATGAAAAACTGTTTTTT
- | TRBJ2-3 | - | TRBV20-1 | CSARLGDTQYF | TGCAGTGCCAGGTTGGGAGATACGCAGTATTTT
- | TRBJ2-1 | TRBD2 | TRBV4-3 | CASSQVTSGSIPYNEQFF | TGCGCCAGCAGCCAAGTCACTAGCGGGAGTATCCCCTACAATGAGCAGTTCTTC
- | TRBJ2-7 | - | TRBV5-1 | CASRDVGYEQYF | TGCGCCAGCCGGGACGTGGGGTACGAGCAGTACTTC
- | TRBJ1-2 | - | TRBV5-1 | CASSLGGTGNYGYTF | TGCGCCAGCAGCTTGGGGGGGACTGGCAACTATGGCTACACCTTC
- | TRBJ2-2 | - | TRBV9 | CASSAGLRGNTGELFF | TGTGCCAGCAGCGCGGGTTTGCGGGGGAACACCGGGGAGCTGTTTTTT
- | TRBJ1-5 | - | TRBV7-8 | CASSRWGDNQPQHF | TGTGCCAGCAGCCGGTGGGGGGACAATCAGCCCCAGCATTTT
- | TRBJ2-3 | - | TRBV7-9 | CASSDNTQGFGVTDTQYF | TGTGCCAGCAGCGACAACACCCAGGGGTTTGGGGTCACAGATACGCAGTATTTT
- | TRBJ1-2 | - | TRBV30 | CAWSAAAAYYGYTF | TGTGCCTGGAGTGCGGCGGCAGCATACTATGGCTACACCTTC
- | TRBJ2-1 | - | TRBV11-3 | CASSLGGGPLAQSSYNEQFF | TGTGCCAGCAGCTTAGGAGGGGGCCCCCTAGCGCAAAGCTCCTACAATGAGCAGTTCTTC
- | TRBJ1-3 | - | TRBV11-2 | CASSLEGAGTIYF | TGTGCCAGCAGCTTAGAGGGGGCTGGCACCATATATTTT
- | TRBJ1-1 | - | TRBV4-2 | CASSPRSGRVNTEAFF | TGTGCCAGCAGCCCCCGATCGGGCAGGGTGAACACTGAAGCTTTCTTT
- | TRBJ1-3 | - | TRBV5-8 | CASSRNRASGNTIYF | TGTGCCAGCAGCCGAAACAGGGCTTCTGGAAACACCATATATTTT
- | TRBJ1-2 | TRBD1 | TRBV4-2 | CASSQGQGKNYGYTF | TGTGCCAGCAGCCAAGGACAGGGGAAGAACTATGGCTACACCTTC
- | TRBJ1-1 | TRBD1 | TRBV19 | CASNTGGAWTEAFF | TGTGCCAGTAACACAGGGGGGGCTTGGACTGAAGCTTTCTTT
- | TRBJ1-1 | TRBD1 | TRBV4-3 | CASSQAFGQGIAEAFF | TGCGCCAGCAGCCAAGCATTCGGACAGGGTATCGCTGAAGCTTTCTTT
- | TRBJ1-4 | - | TRBV2 | CASSTVGRINEKLFF | TGTGCCAGCAGTACCGTGGGCAGAATTAATGAAAAACTGTTTTTT
few | TRBJ1-1 | TRBD1 | TRBV7-9 | CASSPGGRTEAFF | TGTGCCAGCAGTCCAGGGGGTAGAACTGAAGCTTTCTTT
- | TRBJ1-2 | - | TRBV5-6 | CASRQEVNYGYTF | TGTGCCAGCAGGCAAGAGGTAAACTATGGCTACACCTTC
- | TRBJ1-6 | - | TRBV7-9 | CASSFRTRERGYNSPLHF | TGTGCCAGCAGCTTCCGGACGCGCGAGAGAGGGTATAATTCACCCCTCCACTTT
- | TRBJ1-4 | - | TRBV19 | CASSIEDRTTNEKLFF | TGTGCCAGTAGTATAGAGGACAGAACAACTAATGAAAAACTGTTTTTT
- | TRBJ2-4 | TRBD1 | TRBV18 | CASSPDRVLNIQYF | TGTGCCAGCTCACCCGACAGGGTTTTAAACATTCAGTACTTC
- | TRBJ2-3 | TRBD1 | TRBV24-1 | CATSDFGQGTDTQYF | TGTGCCACCAGTGATTTTGGACAGGGCACAGATACGCAGTATTTT
once | TRBJ1-1 | - | TRBV7-9 | CASSLDWDGDEAFF | TGTGCCAGCAGCTTAGATTGGGACGGAGATGAAGCTTTCTTT
- | TRBJ2-7 | TRBD2 | TRBV7-9 | CASSPHLLADPYEQYF | TGTGCCAGCAGCCCGCACCTACTAGCGGATCCCTACGAGCAGTACTTC
- | TRBJ1-5 | TRBD1 | TRBV7-3 | CASSSGQGQDQPQHF | TGTGCCAGCAGCTCTGGACAGGGACAGGATCAGCCCCAGCATTTT
- | TRBJ1-5 | TRBD1 | TRBV5-1 | CASSPTGLNQPQHF | TGCGCCAGCAGCCCGACAGGGTTAAATCAGCCCCAGCATTTT
- | TRBJ1-3 | - | TRBV7-2 | CASSSLDRDGRNTIYF | TGTGCCAGCAGCTCTTTAGACCGGGACGGAAGAAACACCATATATTTT
few | TRBJ2-1 | - | TRBV3-1/TRBV3-2 | CASSHYNEQFF | TGTGCCAGCAGCCACTACAATGAGCAGTTCTTC
- | TRBJ2-7 | TRBD1 | TRBV7-8 | CASSLAGTGYEQYF | TGTGCCAGCAGCTTAGCCGGGACAGGCTACGAGCAGTACTTC
- | TRBJ1-2 | - | TRBV4-3 | CASSQDRWDSGYTF | TGCGCCAGCAGCCAAGATCGGTGGGACTCTGGCTACACCTTC
- | TRBJ2-2 | TRBD2 | TRBV19 | CASSLEGRLAGKGTGELFF | TGTGCCAGTAGTTTGGAGGGGAGGCTAGCGGGGAAGGGCACCGGGGAGCTGTTTTTT
- | TRBJ2-1 | TRBD2 | TRBV6-2/TRBV6-3 | CASSSGWLAGVQSRIYNEQFF | TGTGCCAGCAGTAGCGGTTGGCTAGCGGGGGTCCAATCGAGAATCTACAATGAGCAGTTCTTC
- | TRBJ1-2 | - | TRBV7-3 | CASSLNPLQQTNYGYTF | TGTGCCAGCAGCTTAAACCCTTTACAGCAGACTAACTATGGCTACACCTTC
- | TRBJ1-3 | - | TRBV3-1/TRBV3-2 | CASSQVGGNTIYF | TGTGCCAGCAGCCAAGTAGGTGGAAACACCATATATTTT
- | TRBJ1-1 | - | TRBV5-4 | CASSLVGAKAEAFF | TGTGCCAGCAGCTTGGTGGGGGCGAAGGCTGAAGCTTTCTTT
- | TRBJ2-2 | - | TRBV5-4 | CASRSRSGVTGELFF | TGTGCCAGCAGGTCCCGATCGGGGGTCACCGGGGAGCTGTTTTTT
- | TRBJ2-3 | TRBD2 | TRBV5-4 | CASIEKTSGTDTQYF | TGTGCCAGCATCGAAAAGACTAGCGGCACAGATACGCAGTATTTT
- | TRBJ2-7 | - | TRBV10-3 | CAISEVWGRSYEQYF | TGTGCCATCAGTGAAGTATGGGGCAGGAGCTACGAGCAGTACTTC
- | TRBJ2-3 | TRBD1 | TRBV24-1 | CATSDWGQGADTQYF | TGTGCCACCAGTGATTGGGGACAGGGGGCAGATACGCAGTATTTT
- | TRBJ2-3 | - | TRBV24-1 | CATSDTRADTQYF | TGTGCCACCAGTGATACCCGCGCGGATACGCAGTATTTT
- | TRBJ1-1 | TRBD1 | TRBV28 | CASSLSQGARTEAFF | TGTGCCAGCAGTTTGTCACAGGGGGCGCGCACTGAAGCTTTCTTT
- | TRBJ2-1 | - | TRBV5-5 | CASSLEGSRSYNEQFF | TGTGCCAGCAGCTTGGAAGGGAGTCGCTCCTACAATGAGCAGTTCTTC
- | TRBJ1-3 | - | TRBV30 | CAWRYIRSGNTIYF | TGTGCCTGGAGATACATACGCTCTGGAAACACCATATATTTT
once | TRBJ2-5 | TRBD2 | TRBV4-3 | CASSLGLAEETQYF | TGCGCCAGCAGCCTGGGACTAGCAGAGGAGACCCAGTACTTC